This record concerns one TCR beta chain sequence. The antigen remains undetermined. TCRdb's copy holds only in-frame clones and misses some; the assay was immunoSEQ multiplex PCR. The sample holds 65,000 to 80,000 clones; 90% are singletons and the top ten take 4.2%. V lost 8 bases to trimming and J lost 8 bases; unmatched junction nucleotides: 8. This CDR3 comprises 13 residues. Germline CDR1 and CDR2: MNHEY and SVGAGI. This specimen belongs to a study of T cell responses to AZD1222 COVID-19 vaccine. Broader study findings: Recipients of AZD1222 seropositive at baseline numbered only 6 or 7. Reportedly, close to half of spike-specific TCRs are directed against unmutated variant regions. It should be noted that donors were predominantly white British and more often female, and clonal diversity was possibly underestimated.

The chain joins TRBV6-5 to TRBJ1-2, with 10 bases aligning to TRBD1. This sequence originates from an adult in good health. The sample consisted of peripheral blood, taken on day 0 of AZD1222 vaccination. The chain's CDR3 is CASREDRGSGYTF. The CDR3, as DNA: TGTGCCAGCCGCGAGGACAGGGGGTCCGGCTACACCTTC.